The 7 T cell receptor beta chains below all came from one sample that was sequenced in a study of blood T cell repertoires in COVID-19. Profiled with immunoSEQ multiplex PCR; TCRdb holds only in-frame clones, not every one. The data show around 120,000 clones, 85% to 90% seen once. Specimen: peripheral blood. Every receptor here comes from a woman aged 70-85 years with acute or convalescent COVID-19.

In this sample, this clone turned up a few times. V is TRBV9 and J is TRBJ1-5; 11 bases fit TRBD1. Germline V gene lookup returns CDR1 SGDLS and CDR2 YYNGEE. This CDR3 is built from 14 residues. The trim removed 7 bases at V and 6 bases at J, leaving 6 bases unmatched. The CDR3 region is CASGDRGRGQPQHF. In DNA form, the CDR3 reads TGTGCCAGCGGGGACAGGGGGAGGGGTCAGCCCCAGCATTTT.

The chain employs TRBV11-2 and TRBJ1-2, with 9 bases aligning to TRBD1. Germline CDR1 and CDR2: SGHAT and FQNNGV. The CDR3 consists of 14 residues. With 3 bases clipped from V and 4 bases from J, the junction kept 3 bases outside the gene matches. CDR3 coding DNA: TGTGCCAGCAGCTTTGGACAGGGGAGCTATGGCTACACCTTC. Translation: CASSFGQGSYGYTF.

This chain links TRBV28 with TRBJ1-5, with 11 bases that match TRBD1. The V gene's germline CDR1 is MDHEN and CDR2 SYDVKM. V shed 7 bases and J 6 bases; nucleotides not matched to a gene: 5. The CDR3 has 14 residues. CDR3 sequence (DNA): TGTGCCAGCAATGGGGGACAGGGGGTTCAGCCCCAGCATTTT. Translation gives CASNGGQGVQPQHF.

This chain's CDR3 is CASSLVLGGTGDNSPLHF. Here the CDR3 DNA reads TGTGCCAGCAGCTTAGTCCTAGGGGGGACAGGGGATAATTCACCCCTCCACTTT. The chain recombines TRBV7-9 with TRBJ1-6, with TRBD1 matching 10 bases. From germline, CDR1 is SEHNR and CDR2 FQNEAQ (reference sequence). CDR3 length equals 18 residues. J gave up 5 bases and V 1 base, and 8 bases lay outside the gene matches.

J is TRBJ2-2 and V is TRBV19; 16 nucleotides agree with TRBD2. V was clipped by 8 bases and J by 6 bases; unmatched bases: 9. The CDR3 has 17 residues. Germline values: CDR1 LNHDA, CDR2 SQIVND (reference sequence). DNA of the CDR3: TGTGCCAGTGGGGGACTAGCGGGGGGGCCCACACCCGGGGAGCTGTTTTTT. It specifies CASGGLAGGPTPGELFF. The full variable domain, completed using reference TRBV19 and TRBJ2-2, is DGGITQSPKYLFRKEGQNVTLSCEQNLNHDAMYWYRQDPGQGLRLIYYSQIVNDFQKGDIAEGYSVSREKKESFPLTVTSAQKNPTAFYLCASGGLAGGPTPGELFFGEGSRLTVL.

The chain recombines TRBV7-2 with TRBJ2-5, with no clear D. Germline V gives CDR1 SGHTA, CDR2 FQGNSA. Between the trimmed V and J ends, which lost 2 bases and 5 bases, there was a span of 9 bases. This CDR3 has 13 residues. The CDR3 here is CASSLTPGETQYF. For the CDR3, the DNA is TGTGCCAGCAGCTTAACCCCTGGCGAGACCCAGTACTTC. The variable domain in full, completed from reference TRBV7-2 and TRBJ2-5, reads GAGVSQSPSNKVTEKGKDVELRCDPISGHTALYWYRQSLGQGLEFLIYFQGNSAPDKSGLPSDRFSAERTGGSVSTLTIQRTQQEDSAVYLCASSLTPGETQYFGPGTRLLVL.

The chain combines TRBV28 with TRBJ1-5; D is unclear. Germline V gene lookup returns CDR1 MDHEN and CDR2 SYDVKM. Deletions cut 7 bases from V and 5 bases from J, with 9 bases between. The CDR3 is made up of 12 amino acids. This CDR3 is CASNGPYQPQHF. The DNA for the CDR3 is TGTGCCAGCAATGGGCCATATCAGCCCCAGCATTTT.